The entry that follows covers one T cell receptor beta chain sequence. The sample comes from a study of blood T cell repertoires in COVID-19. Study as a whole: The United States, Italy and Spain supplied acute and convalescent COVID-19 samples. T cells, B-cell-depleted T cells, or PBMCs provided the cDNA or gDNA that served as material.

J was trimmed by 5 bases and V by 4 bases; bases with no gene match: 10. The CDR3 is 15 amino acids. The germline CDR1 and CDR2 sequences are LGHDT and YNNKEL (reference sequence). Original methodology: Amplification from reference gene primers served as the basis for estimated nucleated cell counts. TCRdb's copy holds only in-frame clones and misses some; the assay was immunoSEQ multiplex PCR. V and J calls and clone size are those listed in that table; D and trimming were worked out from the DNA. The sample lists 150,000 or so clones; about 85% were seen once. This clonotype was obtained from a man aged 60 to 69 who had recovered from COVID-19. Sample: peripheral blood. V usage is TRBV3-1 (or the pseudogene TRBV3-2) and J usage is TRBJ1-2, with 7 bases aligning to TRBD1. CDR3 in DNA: TGTGCCAGCAGCCCCCGACAGGGAGAAGTTTATGGCTACACCTTC. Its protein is CASSPRQGEVYGYTF.